A selection of T cell receptor beta chains follows, all from one sample in a study of OX40 agonist ivuxolimab in advanced cancers. Some clones are missing from TCRdb's copy, which holds only in-frame ones; the method was immunoSEQ multiplex PCR. The sample contains fewer than 90,000 clones, more than 85% of which appear only once. Sequences were derived from CD4+ or CD8+ T cells sorted from blood, sampled in a trial of the OX40 agonist ivuxolimab. These receptors all come from an adult with an advanced solid tumor such as melanoma, head and neck, liver or kidney cancer. Each CDR3 is given with its conserved first and last residue. Each record gives: J gene, V gene, CDR3 protein.

j_call: TRBJ1-5
v_call: TRBV7-9
cdr3_aa: CASSPDSNQPQHF

j_call: TRBJ2-5
v_call: TRBV27
cdr3_aa: CASSLGETQYF

j_call: TRBJ1-1
v_call: TRBV27
cdr3_aa: CASSLRGLNTEAFF

j_call: TRBJ2-7
v_call: TRBV5-6
cdr3_aa: CASSFGSYEQYF

j_call: TRBJ2-7
v_call: TRBV29-1
cdr3_aa: CTVSTGTALAEQYF

j_call: TRBJ2-2
v_call: TRBV7-8
cdr3_aa: CASSLLWVEGDTGELFF

j_call: TRBJ2-3
v_call: TRBV27
cdr3_aa: CASSSILSTDTQYF

j_call: TRBJ1-2
v_call: TRBV29-1
cdr3_aa: CSVRDRDGDGYTF

j_call: TRBJ2-2
v_call: TRBV9
cdr3_aa: CASGGEAGELFF

j_call: TRBJ2-3
v_call: TRBV7-7
cdr3_aa: CASSLGQGASDTQYF

j_call: TRBJ1-2
v_call: TRBV27
cdr3_aa: CASRGLFSNYGYTF

j_call: TRBJ2-1
v_call: TRBV27
cdr3_aa: CATGEGIEQFF

j_call: TRBJ2-7
v_call: TRBV5-4
cdr3_aa: CASSLELVAYEQYF

j_call: TRBJ1-4
v_call: TRBV4-1
cdr3_aa: CASSPFAQSPEKLFF

j_call: TRBJ1-1
v_call: TRBV12-5
cdr3_aa: CASGTDRFIPEAFF

j_call: TRBJ2-1
v_call: TRBV14
cdr3_aa: CASSQVDTSGSRYYNEQFF

j_call: TRBJ2-2
v_call: TRBV5-1
cdr3_aa: CASSFQGTTGELFF

j_call: TRBJ1-2
v_call: TRBV29-1
cdr3_aa: CSVLPHGSYGYTF

j_call: TRBJ2-3
v_call: TRBV5-6
cdr3_aa: CASSTAGREYF

j_call: TRBJ2-6
v_call: TRBV5-1
cdr3_aa: CASSLNLGTWGANVLTF

j_call: TRBJ2-7
v_call: TRBV10-2
cdr3_aa: CASRGMAAPYEQYF

j_call: TRBJ1-6
v_call: TRBV5-4
cdr3_aa: CASSLGQGGPLHF

j_call: TRBJ2-3
v_call: TRBV29-1
cdr3_aa: CSVQTSGRTDTQYF

j_call: TRBJ2-7
v_call: TRBV9
cdr3_aa: CASSVKTGGSEQYF

j_call: TRBJ2-1
v_call: TRBV28
cdr3_aa: CASSTTREQFF

j_call: TRBJ1-2
v_call: TRBV4-1
cdr3_aa: CASSPGTAYGYTF

j_call: TRBJ1-2
v_call: TRBV4-3
cdr3_aa: CASSPDGQGVYGYTF

j_call: TRBJ2-7
v_call: TRBV27
cdr3_aa: CASSLPGQGYEQYF

j_call: TRBJ2-1
v_call: TRBV2
cdr3_aa: CASRTGLAADEQFF

j_call: TRBJ2-1
v_call: TRBV6-5
cdr3_aa: CASSYLGPDNEQFF

j_call: TRBJ2-7
v_call: TRBV4-3
cdr3_aa: CASSQDRGTPYEQYF

j_call: TRBJ1-1
v_call: TRBV5-1
cdr3_aa: CASSPGGLTEAFF

j_call: TRBJ2-7
v_call: TRBV2
cdr3_aa: CASINRDRGYEQYF

j_call: TRBJ1-2
v_call: TRBV7-2
cdr3_aa: CASSLTGDYGYTF

j_call: TRBJ1-4
v_call: TRBV19
cdr3_aa: CASRGQTNEKLFF

j_call: TRBJ2-7
v_call: TRBV5-1
cdr3_aa: CASSISGAPPEQYF

j_call: TRBJ1-1
v_call: TRBV5-1
cdr3_aa: CASSLSGGTAFF

j_call: TRBJ2-7
v_call: TRBV7-9
cdr3_aa: CASSLGLEQYF

j_call: TRBJ1-1
v_call: TRBV2
cdr3_aa: CASKQVNTEAFF

j_call: TRBJ2-1
v_call: TRBV27
cdr3_aa: CASSLSPSRGALNEQFF

j_call: TRBJ2-3
v_call: TRBV27
cdr3_aa: CASSPWTGKGTDTQYF

j_call: TRBJ1-2
v_call: TRBV12-5
cdr3_aa: CASGLGPLPPDLEGYTF

j_call: TRBJ2-1
v_call: TRBV14
cdr3_aa: CASSQDISSYNEQFF

j_call: TRBJ2-3
v_call: TRBV30
cdr3_aa: CAWRDAGPHLIQYF

j_call: TRBJ1-2
v_call: TRBV27
cdr3_aa: CASSLSVRAYGYTF

j_call: TRBJ2-5
v_call: TRBV7-8
cdr3_aa: CASSLEPHGLAGEETQYF

j_call: TRBJ2-1
v_call: TRBV11-3
cdr3_aa: CASSLETGQSYNEQFF

j_call: TRBJ1-1
v_call: TRBV4-3
cdr3_aa: CASSQDRGEGTEAFF

j_call: TRBJ2-7
v_call: TRBV27
cdr3_aa: CASSLGLAGTYEQYF

j_call: TRBJ2-5
v_call: TRBV7-6
cdr3_aa: CASSFDQLTNDF

j_call: TRBJ2-7
v_call: TRBV10-3
cdr3_aa: CAISPSTPSSGRSYEQYF

j_call: TRBJ2-7
v_call: TRBV6-5
cdr3_aa: CASSYREPLSYEQYF

j_call: TRBJ2-3
v_call: TRBV9
cdr3_aa: CASSGVRTDTQYF

j_call: TRBJ1-1
v_call: TRBV10-1
cdr3_aa: CASSESRKDRVLTEAFF

j_call: TRBJ2-5
v_call: TRBV12-2
cdr3_aa: CASRHLELRGIRGETQYF

j_call: TRBJ1-2
v_call: TRBV18
cdr3_aa: CASSPRAGQGVDYGYTF

j_call: TRBJ1-2
v_call: TRBV23-1
cdr3_aa: CTSSRRINYGYTF

j_call: TRBJ1-2
v_call: TRBV6-5
cdr3_aa: CASSYSRDGGFGGYTF

j_call: TRBJ2-1
v_call: TRBV29-1
cdr3_aa: CTVLKGVNEQFF